Following are 6 T cell receptor beta chains from one sample sequenced in a study of blood T cell repertoires in COVID-19. TCRdb's copy holds only in-frame clones and misses some; the assay was immunoSEQ multiplex PCR. The data contain around 25,000 clones, 83% of them singletons. Sequenced: peripheral blood. All receptors come from a man between 65 and 79 years old with active COVID-19.

This clone was detected a few times. CDR3 sequence: CASSTGGIPYGYTF. The CDR3 DNA follows: TGTGCCAGCAGCACAGGCGGGATACCCTATGGCTACACCTTC. V and J are TRBV6-5 and TRBJ1-2; a possible D gene is TRBD1 (5 bases). This CDR3 comprises 14 residues. The germline V and J ends were trimmed by 6 bases and 4 bases, with 15 bases remaining between them. The V gene's germline CDR1 is MNHEY and CDR2 SVGAGI.

The chain recombines TRBV12-5 with TRBJ1-2, with D possibly matching TRBD1 (5 bases). V lost 3 bases and J lost 2, with 19 bases in between. Germline CDR1 reads LGHNT; CDR2 reads FRNRAP. The CDR3 consists of 17 residues. CDR3 amino acids: CASGLGASRALNYGYTF. CDR3 nucleotides: TGTGCTAGTGGTTTAGGGGCCAGTAGAGCGTTGAACTATGGCTACACCTTC.

This chain's CDR3 is CASSIGVSRFSNYGYTF. In nucleotides, the CDR3 is TGTGCCAGTAGTATCGGGGTCAGTAGGTTCTCTAACTATGGCTACACCTTC. This chain uses TRBV19 with TRBJ1-2; D not resolved. The CDR3 totals 17 residues. Germline-derived CDR1 and CDR2 are LNHDA and SQIVND (reference sequence). Trimming took off 3 bases at V and 0 bases at J, with 17 bases between the two ends.

This chain connects TRBV6-2 or TRBV6-3 to TRBJ1-6, with 10 bases identical to TRBD1. The germline CDR1 and CDR2 sequences are MNHEY and SVGEGT. The CDR3 totals 15 residues. With V trimmed by 5 bases and J by 6 bases, 4 bases remained unmatched. The CDR3 nucleotides read TGTGCCAGCAGTACCCGGGACAGGGGTAATTCACCCCTCCACTTT. Its protein is CASSTRDRGNSPLHF.

Only a few counts were recorded for this clone. J is TRBJ1-5 and V is TRBV28; no clear D. The V gene's germline CDR1 is MDHEN and CDR2 SYDVKM. Trimming took off 8 bases at V and 7 bases at J, with 18 bases between the two ends. This CDR3 has 14 residues. CDR3 residues: CASGLAVPQQPQHF. The CDR3 nucleotides read TGTGCCAGCGGATTGGCGGTCCCCCAACAGCCCCAGCATTTT.

The chain combines TRBV5-1 with TRBJ2-7; the match to TRBD1 covers 7 bases. The CDR3 runs 14 residues. The V gene's germline CDR1 is SGHRS and CDR2 YFSETQ. V gave up 3 bases and J gave up 0 bases; unmatched junction bases: 3. This CDR3 is CASSSDRVSYEQYF. In nucleotides, the CDR3 is TGCGCCAGCAGCTCAGACAGGGTCTCCTACGAGCAGTACTTC. Supplemented by reference TRBV5-1 and TRBJ2-7, the full variable domain reads KAGVTQTPRYLIKTRGQQVTLSCSPISGHRSVSWYQQTPGQGLQFLFEYFSETQRNKGNFPGRFSGRQFSNSRSEMNVSTLELGDSALYLCASSSDRVSYEQYFGPGTRLTVT.